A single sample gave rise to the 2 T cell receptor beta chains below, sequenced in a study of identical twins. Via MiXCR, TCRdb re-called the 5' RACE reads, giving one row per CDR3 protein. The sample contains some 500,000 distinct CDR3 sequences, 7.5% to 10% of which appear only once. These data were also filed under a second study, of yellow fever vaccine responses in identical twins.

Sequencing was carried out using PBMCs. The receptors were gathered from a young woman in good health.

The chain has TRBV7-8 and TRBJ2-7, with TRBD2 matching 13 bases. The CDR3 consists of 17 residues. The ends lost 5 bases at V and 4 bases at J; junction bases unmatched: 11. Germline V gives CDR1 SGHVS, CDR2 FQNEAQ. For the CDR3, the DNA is TGTGCCAGCAGCGAAACGACTAGCGGGAGGCCCCCGTACGAGCAGTACTTC. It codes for CASSETTSGRPPYEQYF.

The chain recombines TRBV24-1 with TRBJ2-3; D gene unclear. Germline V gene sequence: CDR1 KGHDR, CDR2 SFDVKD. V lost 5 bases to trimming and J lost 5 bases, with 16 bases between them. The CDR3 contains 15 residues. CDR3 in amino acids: CATSVTHEYKDTQYF. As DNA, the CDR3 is TGTGCCACCAGTGTCACCCACGAATATAAAGATACGCAGTATTTT.